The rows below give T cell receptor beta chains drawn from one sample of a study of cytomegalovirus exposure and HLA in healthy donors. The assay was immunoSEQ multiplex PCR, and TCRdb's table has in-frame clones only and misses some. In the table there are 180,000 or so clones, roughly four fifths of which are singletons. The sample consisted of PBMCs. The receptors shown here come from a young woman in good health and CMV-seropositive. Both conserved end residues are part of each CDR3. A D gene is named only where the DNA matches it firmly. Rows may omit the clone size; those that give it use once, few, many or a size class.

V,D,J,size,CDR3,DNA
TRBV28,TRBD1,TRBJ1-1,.,CASGRQGMTEAFF,TGTGCCAGCGGGCGACAGGGTATGACTGAAGCTTTCTTT
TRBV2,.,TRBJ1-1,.,CASSDRQVGDTEAFF,TGTGCCAGCAGTGACCGACAGGTGGGGGACACTGAAGCTTTCTTT
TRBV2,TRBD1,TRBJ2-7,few,CASRDRLYEQYF,TGTGCCAGCCGGGACAGACTCTACGAGCAGTACTTC
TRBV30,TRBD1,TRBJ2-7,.,CAWSLTGVEQYF,TGTGCCTGGAGTCTAACAGGGGTCGAGCAGTACTTC
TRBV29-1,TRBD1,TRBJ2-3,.,CSVEFRQGPSFITDTQYF,TGCAGCGTTGAATTCAGACAGGGGCCCTCTTTCATCACAGATACGCAGTATTTT
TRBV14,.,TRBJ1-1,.,CASSQYGNTEAFF,TGTGCCAGCAGCCAATACGGGAACACTGAAGCTTTCTTT
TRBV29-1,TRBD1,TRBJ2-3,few,CSGDQGAATQYF,TGCAGCGGAGACCAGGGGGCAGCTACGCAGTATTTT
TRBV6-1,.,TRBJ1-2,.,CASGGGSYGYTF,TGTGCCAGCGGGGGAGGGAGCTATGGCTACACCTTC
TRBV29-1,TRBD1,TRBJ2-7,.,CSVEGTGGNEQYF,TGCAGCGTTGAGGGAACAGGGGGCAACGAGCAGTACTTC
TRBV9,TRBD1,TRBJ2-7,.,CASSVGQGAIPPYEQYF,TGTGCCAGCAGCGTTGGACAGGGGGCAATTCCTCCGTACGAGCAGTACTTC
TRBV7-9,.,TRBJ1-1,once,CASSLSQNTEAFF,TGTGCCAGCAGCTTGAGCCAGAACACTGAAGCTTTCTTT
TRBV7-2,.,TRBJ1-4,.,CASSQKIRGLGTNEKLFF,TGTGCCAGCAGCCAAAAGATTAGGGGCTTGGGCACAAATGAAAAACTGTTTTTT
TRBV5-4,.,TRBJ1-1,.,CASTLGAANTEAFF,TGTGCCAGCACCCTAGGGGCAGCGAACACTGAAGCTTTCTTT
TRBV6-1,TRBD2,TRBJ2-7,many,CASSEDGTSGNEQYF,TGTGCCAGCAGTGAAGATGGGACTAGCGGGAACGAGCAGTACTTC
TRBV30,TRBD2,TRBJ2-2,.,CAWSLQGLVVAGELFF,TGTGCCTGGAGTCTCCAGGGACTAGTAGTGGCCGGGGAGCTGTTTTTT
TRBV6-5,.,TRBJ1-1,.,CASSYKGDTEAFF,TGTGCCAGCAGTTACAAGGGAGACACTGAAGCTTTCTTT
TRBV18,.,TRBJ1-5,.,CASSPRAGKYEPQHF,TGTGCCAGCTCACCAAGGGCAGGGAAGTATGAGCCCCAGCATTTT
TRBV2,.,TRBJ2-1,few,CASSYGDEQFF,TGTGCCAGCAGCTACGGGGATGAGCAGTTCTTC
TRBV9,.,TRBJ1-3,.,CAPNPCSGNTIYF,TGTGCCCCTAACCCCTGCTCTGGAAACACCATATATTTT
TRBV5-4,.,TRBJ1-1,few,CASSLGSQNTEAFF,TGTGCCAGCAGCTTAGGTAGCCAGAACACTGAAGCTTTCTTT
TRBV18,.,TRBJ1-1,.,CASSLNFQGEAFF,TGTGCCAGCTCACTAAACTTCCAGGGGGAAGCTTTCTTT
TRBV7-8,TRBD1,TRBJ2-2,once,CASSLNDRDRGTGELFF,TGTGCCAGCAGCTTAAATGACCGGGACAGGGGGACCGGGGAGCTGTTTTTT
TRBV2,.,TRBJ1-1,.,CASRPDRNTEAFF,TGTGCCAGCCGCCCGGACAGGAACACTGAAGCTTTCTTT
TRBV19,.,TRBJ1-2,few,CASSALDRDPPGDYGYTF,TGTGCCAGTAGTGCCTTGGACAGAGACCCTCCGGGCGACTATGGCTACACCTTC
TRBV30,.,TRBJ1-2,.,CAWSPTPGLGYGYTF,TGTGCCTGGAGTCCAACTCCGGGACTAGGATATGGCTACACCTTC
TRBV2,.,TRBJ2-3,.,CASSEKLTSGTQYF,TGTGCCAGCAGTGAAAAGTTGACCTCGGGTACGCAGTATTTT
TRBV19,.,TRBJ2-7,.,CASRSVGQIYEQYF,TGTGCCAGTAGATCAGTCGGACAGATCTACGAGCAGTACTTC
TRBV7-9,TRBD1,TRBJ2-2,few,CASSSRGGKAGELFF,TGTGCCAGCAGCTCCCGAGGGGGCAAGGCCGGGGAGCTGTTTTTT
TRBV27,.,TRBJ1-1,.,CASSLIGRFSTEAFF,TGTGCCAGCAGTTTAATCGGCAGGTTTAGCACTGAAGCTTTCTTT
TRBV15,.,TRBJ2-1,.,CATSRVRNNEQFF,TGTGCCACCAGCAGAGTGAGGAACAATGAGCAGTTCTTC
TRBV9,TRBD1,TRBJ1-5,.,CASSPQAGGVNQPQHF,TGTGCCAGCAGCCCCCAGGCAGGGGGAGTCAATCAGCCCCAGCATTTT
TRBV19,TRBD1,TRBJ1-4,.,CASSGTGKLFF,TGTGCCAGTAGCGGGACAGGGAAACTGTTTTTT
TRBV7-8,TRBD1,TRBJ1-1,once,CASSPGQGGTEAFF,TGTGCCAGCAGCCCCGGACAGGGGGGTACTGAAGCTTTCTTT
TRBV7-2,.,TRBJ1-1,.,CASSWGGGLVTEAFF,TGTGCCAGCAGCTGGGGGGGAGGGCTTGTTACTGAAGCTTTCTTT
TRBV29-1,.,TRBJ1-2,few,CSAGDTDYGYTF,TGCAGCGCTGGGGACACGGACTATGGCTACACCTTC